Listed here are 9 T cell receptor beta chains from one sample, sequenced in a study of T cell changes during pregnancy in multiple sclerosis. The assay was immunoSEQ multiplex PCR, and TCRdb's table has in-frame clones only and misses some. The sample lists 91,000 or so clones; approximately 93% were seen once. The specimen comprised peripheral blood, sampled after pregnancy. These TCRs come from a female donor with multiple sclerosis, enrolled in a pregnancy study.

V gene TRBV4-1 combines with J gene TRBJ2-7; 7 positions agree with TRBD1. V shed 4 bases and J 0 bases; nucleotides not matched to a gene: 9. The CDR3 is 16 amino acids. CDR1 is MGHRA, CDR2 YSYEKL, per germline. The CDR3 coding sequence is TGCGCCAGCAGCCCTGCGACAGGGTCCAGCTCCTACGAGCAGTACTTC. Translation gives CASSPATGSSSYEQYF.

V usage is TRBV7-2 and J usage is TRBJ2-7; 10 bases are shared with TRBD1. Germline CDR1 reads SGHTA; CDR2 reads FQGNSA. The V segment lost 3 bases and the J segment 0 bases; nucleotides outside the gene matches: 2. CDR3 length equals 15 residues. The CDR3 coding sequence is TGTGCCAGCAGCTTTGGGGACAGGGGCTCCTACGAGCAGTACTTC. Translating gives CASSFGDRGSYEQYF.

CDR3 bases: TGCGCCAGCAGCCAACCCTGGGAGGGGACCGGGGAGCTGTTTTTT. Its translation: CASSQPWEGTGELFF. V is TRBV4-1 and J is TRBJ2-2; the match to TRBD2 covers 7 bases. The ends lost 2 bases at V and 5 bases at J; junction bases unmatched: 5. The CDR3 sequence is 15 residues long. Germline lookup yields CDR1 MGHRA and CDR2 YSYEKL.

The chain combines TRBV4-1 with TRBJ2-6; 8 positions match TRBD1. Germline loops: CDR1 MGHRA, CDR2 YSYEKL. The V and J ends lost 0 bases and 3 bases, in that order; junction bases with no gene match: 7. The CDR3 loop spans 18 amino acids. CDR3 sequence (DNA): TGCGCCAGCAGCCAAGAAGTCCAGGGGGCGGTTGGGGCCAACGTCCTGACTTTC. It translates to CASSQEVQGAVGANVLTF.

DNA for the CDR3: TGTGCCAGCGCCGAGCTACACAATGAGCAGTTCTTC. Its protein is CASAELHNEQFF. The V and J genes are TRBV18 and TRBJ2-1; D gene ambiguous. The V gene's germline CDR1 is KGHSH and CDR2 LQKENI. The V gene lost 8 bases and the J gene lost 5 bases, with 10 bases spanning the gap. The CDR3 contains 12 residues.

The chain links TRBV7-9 to TRBJ2-1; 7 nucleotides line up with TRBD2. With 3 bases clipped from V and 3 bases from J, the junction kept 11 bases outside the gene matches. The CDR3 sequence is 17 residues long. Per germline, CDR1 SEHNR and CDR2 FQNEAQ (reference sequence). The CDR3 nucleotides read TGTGCCAGCAGCTTCCTGTTAGGGCGGGAGATCTACAATGAGCAGTTCTTC. The encoded protein is CASSFLLGREIYNEQFF. The variable domain in full, completed from reference TRBV7-9 and TRBJ2-1, reads DTGVSQNPRHKITKRGQNVTFRCDPISEHNRLYWYRQTLGQGPEFLTYFQNEAQLEKSRLLSDRFSAERPKGSFSTLEIQRTEQGDSAMYLCASSFLLGREIYNEQFFGPGTRLTVL.

The chain joins TRBV15 to TRBJ1-2; D is undetermined. The CDR3 contains 13 residues. Germline V gives CDR1 LNHNV, CDR2 YYDKDF (reference sequence). V lost 0 bases, J lost 4 bases, and 6 bases lay in between. The CDR3 DNA follows: TGTGCCACCAGCAGAGATAGATTCTATGGCTACACCTTC. Protein: CATSRDRFYGYTF.

V usage is TRBV4-2 and J usage is TRBJ2-7; TRBD2 agrees at 9 bases. The length of the CDR3 is 18 residues. Germline V gene lookup returns CDR1 LGHNA and CDR2 YNFKEQ. After removal of 0 bases from V and 3 bases from J, the junction contained 12 bases not matched to a gene. The CDR3 loop is CASSQDWAGGRALYEQYF. CDR3 DNA: TGTGCCAGCAGCCAAGATTGGGCGGGCGGGAGGGCCCTCTACGAGCAGTACTTC.

The CDR3 sequence is CASRVSGTGGSGELFF. In DNA form, the CDR3 reads TGTGCCAGCAGAGTATCCGGGACAGGGGGATCCGGGGAGCTGTTTTTT. V usage is TRBV9 and J usage is TRBJ2-2; 11 bases line up with TRBD1. V lost 5 bases and J lost 6; bases outside the gene matches: 9. The CDR3 runs 16 residues. Germline V gene sequence: CDR1 SGDLS, CDR2 YYNGEE.